Below, 16 T cell receptor beta chains from the same sample are listed, as sequenced in a study of cytomegalovirus exposure and HLA in healthy donors. The PCR ran on 60 Vbeta and 13 Jbeta primers. Sequencing was performed with immunoSEQ multiplex PCR; in TCRdb, only in-frame clones are kept and a portion is missing. The table has 200,000 to 250,000 clones, about 85% seen once. The sequenced sample consisted of PBMCs. Receptors were obtained from a human donor in good health.

The genes are TRBV6-1 and TRBJ2-7; TRBD1 matches 7 bases. The CDR3 is 15 amino acids. CDR1 and CDR2 from the germline V gene are MNHNS and SASEGT. After removal of 3 bases from V and 0 bases from J, the junction contained 5 bases not matched to a gene. CDR3 in DNA: TGTGCCAGCAGTGAGAGACAGGGATCCTCCTACGAGCAGTACTTC. It yields the protein CASSERQGSSYEQYF.

This clone occurred once. The chain recombines TRBV6-5 with TRBJ2-7; TRBD2 aligns across 13 bases. The CDR3 totals 13 residues. Germline CDR1 and CDR2: MNHEY and SVGAGI. Trimming cost V 0 bases and J 13 bases; bases outside gene matches: 3. The CDR3 loop is CASSYSTSGRHYF. In DNA form, the CDR3 reads TGTGCCAGCAGTTACTCGACTAGCGGGAGGCATTACTTC.

This chain uses TRBV27 with TRBJ2-1; TRBD2 agrees at 11 bases. The J segment lost 9 bases and the V segment lost 4 bases, leaving 11 bases of the junction unmatched. This CDR3 region has 16 residues. Germline CDR1 is MNHEY and CDR2 is SMNVEV (reference sequence). CDR3 sequence reads: CASSSRLAGRFGEQFF. CDR3 coding DNA: TGTGCCAGCAGTTCACGACTAGCGGGGAGATTCGGTGAGCAGTTCTTC.

The chain links TRBV27 to TRBJ2-1; TRBD2 agrees at 7 bases. The germline V gene encodes CDR1 MNHEY and CDR2 SMNVEV (reference sequence). The ends lost 3 bases at V and 5 bases at J; junction bases unmatched: 7. The CDR3 consists of 15 residues. The CDR3 DNA follows: TGTGCCAGCAGTTTCGTCAGGACTAGTCACAATGAGCAGTTCTTC. It specifies CASSFVRTSHNEQFF.

The chain joins TRBV6-1 to TRBJ1-2, with a weak D call TRBD1 (6 bases). The CDR3 runs 13 residues. Trimming took off 3 bases at V and 7 bases at J, with 12 bases between the two ends. Per the germline V gene, CDR1 is MNHNS and CDR2 is SASEGT. As DNA, the CDR3 is TGTGCCAGCAGTGACCCAAACAGGGCTGGCTACACCTTC. It codes for CASSDPNRAGYTF.

This clone appeared a few times. The V call is TRBV28, the J call TRBJ2-7; TRBD2 matches at 13 bases. The germline CDR1 and CDR2 sequences are MDHEN and SYDVKM. V lost 6 bases and J lost 2; bases outside the gene matches: 7. The CDR3 is 16 residues long. CDR3 protein: CASSPGLAGLTYEQYF. DNA of the CDR3: TGTGCCAGCAGCCCGGGACTAGCGGGACTTACCTACGAGCAGTACTTC. The entire variable domain, with the rest obtained from reference TRBV28 and TRBJ2-7, is as follows: DVKVTQSSRYLVKRTGEKVFLECVQDMDHENMFWYRQDPGLGLRLIYFSYDVKMKEKGDIPEGYSVSREKKERFSLILESASTNQTSMYLCASSPGLAGLTYEQYFGPGTRLTVT.

The chain links TRBV2 to TRBJ2-7; 9 bases agree with TRBD2. Germline V gives CDR1 SNHLY, CDR2 FYNNEI. There are 16 residues in the CDR3. Unmatched junction bases numbered 17, after V lost 7 bases and J lost 7 bases. The CDR3 region has the DNA TGTGCCAGCATAATTTTCGCGTCTAGCGGGATGAGAGAGCAGTACTTC. Its protein is CASIIFASSGMREQYF.

The rearrangement uses TRBV21-1 and TRBJ1-5. TRBV21-1 corresponds to a pseudogene. This CDR3 contains 10 residues. The DNA for the CDR3 is TGTGCCAGCAACAACGGGCCCCAGCATTTT. Its translation is CASNNGPQHF.

The chain has TRBV15 and TRBJ2-3; weak D call: TRBD1 (5 bases). Germline V gene lookup returns CDR1 LNHNV and CDR2 YYDKDF (reference sequence). The CDR3 runs 16 residues. V gave up 0 bases and J gave up 0 bases, with 10 bases separating them. In nucleotides, the CDR3 is TGTGCCACCAGCAGAGACAGGGTATCTAGCACAGATACGCAGTATTTT. Translating gives CATSRDRVSSTDTQYF.

About this clone: Within the sample, other DNA sequences also encode this same CDR3. This chain joins TRBV9 and TRBJ2-7, with D perhaps matching TRBD1 (6 bases). Trimming took 3 bases from V and 2 from J, leaving 9 bases between them. CDR3 length equals 13 residues. The germline gives CDR1 SGDLS, CDR2 YYNGEE. The CDR3 coding sequence is TGTGCCAGCAGCGCCGGACAGACCTACGAGCAGTACTTC. Its translation is CASSAGQTYEQYF.

This rearrangement joins TRBV7-9 to TRBJ2-1; 9 positions match TRBD2. The V gene's germline CDR1 is SEHNR and CDR2 FQNEAQ (reference sequence). CDR3 size: 18 residues. J lost 8 bases, V lost 1 base, and 15 bases had no gene match. CDR3 in amino acids: CASSLGLSGGGIHDEQFF. The CDR3 region has the DNA TGTGCCAGCAGCTTAGGCCTTAGCGGGGGAGGGATTCACGATGAGCAGTTCTTC.

This chain connects TRBV19 to TRBJ1-2, with 9 bases that match TRBD1. The CDR3 consists of 16 residues. The ends lost 1 base at V and 3 bases at J; junction bases unmatched: 6. Germline V lookup: CDR1 LNHDA, CDR2 SQIVND (reference sequence). The CDR3 reads CASSIGRTGEDYGYTF. The CDR3 DNA follows: TGTGCCAGTAGTATAGGTCGGACAGGGGAGGACTATGGCTACACCTTC.

The chain employs TRBV5-1 and TRBJ2-5; perhaps TRBD1 as D (5 bases). With 5 bases removed from V and 4 bases from J, the gap between germline ends came to 12 bases. The CDR3 runs to 13 residues. CDR1 SGHRS and CDR2 YFSETQ come from the germline V gene. The CDR3 sequence: CASRRQPGETQYF. The CDR3, as DNA: TGCGCCAGCAGAAGACAGCCCGGAGAGACCCAGTACTTC.

The rearrangement links TRBV29-1 to TRBJ2-5; TRBD2 might be the D (6 bases). The assigned J gene may be wrong: the sequence end matches TRBJ2-7 better. CDR1 and CDR2 from the germline V gene are SQVTM and ANQGSEA. The CDR3 sequence is 12 residues long. This CDR3 reads CSAATSSYEQYF. Here the CDR3 DNA reads TGCAGCGCCGCGACTAGTTCCTACGAGCAGTACTTC.

The chain uses TRBV5-6 and TRBJ2-1, with D perhaps matching TRBD1 (6 bases). The V and J ends lost 4 bases and 4 bases respectively, with 18 bases between them. CDR1 is SGHDT and CDR2 is YYEEEE in the germline V gene. The CDR3 is 16 residues long. The CDR3 loop reads CASSQVPPGTYNEQFF. The CDR3 region has the DNA TGTGCCAGCAGCCAGGTCCCCCCGGGGACATACAATGAGCAGTTCTTC.

In this sample, this clone turned up a few times. This chain joins TRBV5-1 and TRBJ1-1; tentative D call: TRBD1 (5 bases). Per the germline V gene, CDR1 is SGHRS and CDR2 is YFSETQ. The CDR3 is 16 residues long. Trimming left V 1 base short and J 1 base short, with 14 bases between. CDR3 in amino acids: CASSLWGLLGNTEAFF. As DNA, the CDR3 is TGCGCCAGCAGCTTGTGGGGCCTGCTGGGGAACACTGAAGCTTTCTTT.